The 9 T cell receptor beta chains below were found in one sample sequenced in a study of OX40 agonist ivuxolimab in advanced cancers. The table came from immunoSEQ multiplex PCR; TCRdb's copy has only in-frame clones and leaves some out. The table shows around 49,000 clones, with just under 90% occurring only once. This specimen consisted of CD4+ or CD8+ T cells sorted from blood, obtained in a trial of the OX40 agonist ivuxolimab. The receptors originated from an adult with an advanced solid tumor such as melanoma, head and neck, liver or kidney cancer.

This clone appeared a single time. The rearrangement uses TRBV9 and TRBJ2-1, with D unresolved. This CDR3 is built from 13 residues. Trimming removed 1 base from V and 8 bases from J, with 10 bases in between. Germline V gives CDR1 SGDLS, CDR2 YYNGEE. The CDR3 protein is CASSVNWSDEQFF. CDR3 nucleotides: TGTGCCAGCAGCGTAAATTGGAGCGATGAGCAGTTCTTC.

The chain has TRBV28 and TRBJ2-5; no reliable D call. The CDR3 is 16 residues long. CDR1 and CDR2 from the germline V gene are MDHEN and SYDVKM. Deletions cut 3 bases from V and 0 bases from J, with 14 bases between. This chain's CDR3 is CASSLEVGRDQETQYF. As DNA, the CDR3 is TGTGCCAGCAGTTTGGAAGTCGGTAGGGACCAAGAGACCCAGTACTTC.

V gene TRBV13 combines with J gene TRBJ2-1; TRBD1 is a possible D gene (6 bases). With 5 bases removed from V and 9 bases from J, the gap between germline ends came to 17 bases. CDR1 and CDR2 from the germline V gene are PRHDT and FYEKMQ (reference sequence). The CDR3 has 14 amino acids. CDR3 nucleotide sequence: TGTGCCAGCAGCCCAACCACAGGGTTCGGTGAGCAGTTCTTC. Amino acid sequence: CASSPTTGFGEQFF.

As concerns this clone: The same CDR3 also results from other DNA sequences found in this sample. The V and J genes are TRBV6-5 and TRBJ1-2, with D possibly matching TRBD1 (5 bases). CDR1 is MNHEY and CDR2 is SVGAGI in the germline V gene. This CDR3 has 14 residues. The V gene lost 2 bases and the J gene lost 5 bases, with 12 bases spanning the gap. Here the CDR3 DNA reads TGTGCCAGCAGTTACGGTCAGGGAGGATATGGCTACACCTTC. It translates to CASSYGQGGYGYTF.

This clone was observed a single time. The chain employs TRBV4-3 and TRBJ2-7; D is perhaps TRBD2 (6 bases). Trimming took 0 bases from V and 6 from J, leaving 9 bases between them. Germline loops: CDR1 LGHNA, CDR2 YSLEER. This CDR3 has 13 residues. The CDR3 DNA sequence: TGCGCCAGCAGCCAAGAAGGAGGGCCCGAGCAGTACTTC. It is translated as CASSQEGGPEQYF.

For this clone: Lacking the conserved final phenylalanine or tryptophan, this CDR3 likely reflects a read error. The DNA is left out, because the CDR3 cannot be placed on it with certainty; the CDR3 is given as TCRdb lists it. The chain is built from TRBV5-3 and TRBJ1-4. TRBV5-3 is designated an ORF whose function remains uncertain. The CDR3 has 8 residues if both end residues are counted. CDR3: CARRGIWV.

The CDR3 loop reads CASSLSRTGGYTGELFF. Written as DNA, the CDR3 is TGTGCCAGCAGCTTAAGTCGGACGGGAGGGTACACCGGGGAGCTGTTTTTT. The gene calls are TRBV7-3 and TRBJ2-2, with 8 bases matching TRBD2. V lost 1 base, J lost 3 bases, and 7 bases stayed unmatched. The CDR3 is 17 amino acids. Per germline, CDR1 SGHTA and CDR2 FQGTGA.

The V gene is TRBV27, the J gene TRBJ1-4; weak D call: TRBD1 (6 bases). Trimming pared 10 bases from V and 4 bases from J, leaving 13 bases between. Germline V gene data show CDR1 as MNHEY and CDR2 as SMNVEV (reference sequence). The CDR3 loop spans 13 amino acids. This CDR3 reads CAIMDSRNEKLFF. CDR3 sequence (DNA): TGTGCCATAATGGACAGCCGTAATGAAAAACTGTTTTTT.

This rearrangement joins TRBV15 to TRBJ2-3, with 9 bases aligning to TRBD2. Per the germline V gene, CDR1 is LNHNV and CDR2 is YYDKDF (reference sequence). CDR3 size: 15 residues. V lost 5 bases and J lost 6; bases outside the gene matches: 9. CDR3 bases: TGTGCCACCAGCCTAGTGGCGGGAGGGGCGGATACGCAGTATTTT. It yields the protein CATSLVAGGADTQYF.